The 24 T cell receptor beta chains below were found in one sample sequenced in a study of blood T cell repertoires in COVID-19. The repertoire was sequenced with immunoSEQ multiplex PCR; TCRdb's copy has only in-frame clones and lacks some. Of 250,000 to 350,000 clones in the sample, 87% were seen once. The source material was PBMCs or T cells enriched from blood (not recorded which). The receptors derive from a woman under 30 who had recovered from COVID-19.

The chain is built from TRBV18 and TRBJ2-1; TRBD1 matches 7 bases. The CDR3 totals 15 residues. Germline V gives CDR1 KGHSH, CDR2 LQKENI. Unmatched junction bases numbered 4, after V lost 1 base and J lost 4 bases. The CDR3 DNA follows: TGTGCCAGCTCACCACAGGGGGCCCTTTACAATGAGCAGTTCTTC. Amino acid sequence: CASSPQGALYNEQFF.

This chain connects TRBV27 to TRBJ2-1; 8 nucleotides agree with TRBD2. CDR3 length equals 15 residues. The germline V gene has CDR1 MNHEY and CDR2 SMNVEV (reference sequence). Losses at the gene ends were 7 bases for V and 7 bases for J; bases not matched to a gene: 12. CDR3 bases: TGTGCCAGCACCAAGGGGGAGCGGGAGAGGAATGAGCAGTTCTTC. Translated: CASTKGERERNEQFF.

V is TRBV19 and J is TRBJ1-1; D remains ambiguous. This CDR3 is built from 15 residues. The V gene's germline CDR1 is LNHDA and CDR2 SQIVND (reference sequence). Trimming removed 3 bases from V and 1 base from J, with 12 bases in between. The CDR3 loop is CASSIEGMRNTEAFF. The CDR3 DNA reads TGTGCCAGTAGTATCGAGGGCATGAGGAACACTGAAGCTTTCTTT.

This clone has only one observation. CDR3: CASSKLQGFGSNQPQHF. CDR3 in DNA: TGTGCCAGTAGCAAATTACAGGGGTTCGGTAGCAATCAGCCCCAGCATTTT. The chain employs TRBV19 and TRBJ1-5; 7 bases agree with TRBD1. CDR1 and CDR2 (germline): LNHDA, SQIVND (reference sequence). This CDR3 spans 17 amino acids. Trimming removed 6 bases from V and 0 bases from J; junction bases left unmatched: 11.

This clone was seen just once. The chain joins TRBV28 to TRBJ2-3; tentative D call: TRBD2 (5 bases). V lost 3 bases and J 3 bases, leaving 16 bases between the germline ends. Germline CDR1 and CDR2: MDHEN and SYDVKM. The CDR3 extends over 16 amino acids. This CDR3 reads CASSFPVRASTDTQYF. The CDR3 nucleotides are TGTGCCAGCAGTTTCCCCGTGAGGGCCAGTACAGATACGCAGTATTTT.

The chain has TRBV5-1 and TRBJ2-3, with 9 positions matching TRBD1. V lost 4 bases to trimming and J lost 5 bases; unmatched junction nucleotides: 8. The CDR3 extends over 15 amino acids. CDR1 is SGHRS and CDR2 is YFSETQ in the germline V gene. Here the CDR3 DNA reads TGCGCCAGCAGCAGCCGGGACAGGGATGGAGATACGCAGTATTTT. It encodes CASSSRDRDGDTQYF.

The rearrangement links TRBV13 to TRBJ1-4; D remains ambiguous. Germline assignment: CDR1 PRHDT and CDR2 FYEKMQ (reference sequence). The CDR3 covers 15 residues. The ends were cut back, 0 bases at V and 3 bases at J, with 8 bases in the middle. CDR3 in amino acids: CASSLGLGPNEKLFF. Written as DNA, the CDR3 is TGTGCCAGCAGCTTAGGCCTTGGCCCTAATGAAAAACTGTTTTTT.

The chain is built from TRBV19 and TRBJ1-2; D unclear. This CDR3 is built from 18 residues. Germline V CDR1 and CDR2: LNHDA, SQIVND (reference sequence). V lost 4 bases and J 4 bases, leaving 25 bases between the germline ends. The CDR3 reads CASSTTQEGGSLSYGYTF. CDR3 in DNA: TGTGCCAGTAGTACTACCCAGGAGGGCGGTTCCCTAAGCTATGGCTACACCTTC.

This chain connects TRBV25-1 to TRBJ1-2, with TRBD1 identical over 8 bases. The CDR3 has 17 residues. The germline V gene has CDR1 MGHDK and CDR2 SYGVNS. V shed 3 bases, J shed 0 bases, and the junction held 9 bases outside the gene matches. The CDR3, as DNA: TGTGCCAGCAGTGACTCTGGTATGGACAGGGCTAACTATGGCTACACCTTC. This translates into CASSDSGMDRANYGYTF.

The chain recombines TRBV5-1 with TRBJ2-2, with D possibly matching TRBD2 (6 bases). V was cut by 5 bases and J by 0 bases, with 11 bases left in between. Per the germline V gene, CDR1 is SGHRS and CDR2 is YFSETQ. The length of the CDR3 is 15 residues. The CDR3 DNA reads as TGCGCCAGCAGGTTAACGGGAGCGAACACCGGGGAGCTGTTTTTT. This encodes CASRLTGANTGELFF.

This clone was counted a single time. The chain couples TRBV24-1 to TRBJ2-1; TRBD2 matches 10 bases. CDR1 and CDR2 (germline): KGHDR, SFDVKD. J lost 9 bases, V lost 5 bases, and 9 bases had no gene match. This CDR3 spans 15 amino acids. Here the CDR3 DNA reads TGTGCCACCAGTGTTGCCAGCGGGAGGGTCGGTGAGCAGTTCTTC. It specifies CATSVASGRVGEQFF.

The rearrangement uses TRBV6-1 and TRBJ1-4; 9 bases match TRBD1. The CDR3 has 14 residues. In germline, CDR1 is MNHNS, CDR2 SASEGT. After removal of 2 bases from V and 10 bases from J, the junction contained 5 bases not matched to a gene. The CDR3 spells CASSENPDRGKLFF. The CDR3 nucleotides read TGTGCCAGCAGTGAAAACCCGGACAGGGGAAAACTGTTTTTT.

The V call is TRBV28, the J call TRBJ2-6; D not certain. The germline V and J ends were trimmed by 3 bases and 0 bases, with 3 bases remaining between them. Germline CDR1 reads MDHEN; CDR2 reads SYDVKM. This CDR3 has 14 amino acids. CDR3 sequence reads: CASSFHSGANVLTF. CDR3 DNA: TGTGCCAGCAGTTTCCACTCTGGGGCCAACGTCCTGACTTTC.

The chain joins TRBV27 to TRBJ2-7, with D perhaps TRBD2 (5 bases). Trimming removed 0 bases from V and 5 bases from J, with 11 bases in between. Germline V lookup: CDR1 MNHEY, CDR2 SMNVEV (reference sequence). The CDR3 has 14 residues. Written as DNA, the CDR3 is TGTGCCAGCAGTTTATCTATTGGGAGAAACGAGCAGTACTTC. Its protein is CASSLSIGRNEQYF.

The chain joins TRBV18 to TRBJ1-2; 9 bases match TRBD1. CDR3 size: 13 residues. Unmatched junction bases numbered 4, after V lost 3 bases and J lost 8 bases. CDR1 KGHSH and CDR2 LQKENI come from the germline V gene. CDR3 loop: CASSPRDREGYTF. The CDR3 DNA follows: TGTGCCAGCTCACCCCGGGACAGGGAAGGCTACACCTTC.

The chain carries TRBV5-1 and TRBJ2-7, with 8 bases identical to TRBD1. Germline CDR1 and CDR2: SGHRS and YFSETQ. The CDR3 is 14 amino acids. The V and J ends lost 6 bases and 4 bases, in that order; junction bases with no gene match: 9. This chain's CDR3 is CASTLDRAGYEQYF. The CDR3 DNA sequence: TGCGCCAGCACTTTGGACAGGGCAGGGTACGAGCAGTACTTC.

This sequence joins TRBV5-6 and TRBJ2-6; 10 bases align to TRBD1. The ends lost 2 bases at V and 0 bases at J; junction bases unmatched: 5. The CDR3 covers 18 residues. Germline V gene data show CDR1 as SGHDT and CDR2 as YYEEEE. CDR3 sequence: CASSFAGTGVSGANVLTF. The CDR3 nucleotides are TGTGCCAGCAGCTTTGCAGGGACAGGGGTCTCTGGGGCCAACGTCCTGACTTTC. Full variable domain (outside the CDR3, taken from reference TRBV5-6 and TRBJ2-6): DAGVTQSPTHLIKTRGQQVTLRCSPKSGHDTVSWYQQALGQGPQFIFQYYEEEERQRGNFPDRFSGHQFPNYSSELNVNALLLGDSALYLCASSFAGTGVSGANVLTFGAGSRLTVL.

The V and J genes are TRBV6-6 and TRBJ1-3; TRBD1 is a possible D gene (5 bases). V gave up 3 bases and J gave up 3 bases, with 9 bases separating them. The CDR3 totals 14 residues. Germline assignment: CDR1 MNHNY and CDR2 SVGAGI (reference sequence). The CDR3 region has the DNA TGTGCCAGCAGTTATGCGGGGGATGGAAACACCATATATTTT. Translated: CASSYAGDGNTIYF.

V is TRBV7-8 and J is TRBJ2-5; 10 positions match TRBD2. Unmatched junction bases numbered 7, after V lost 8 bases and J lost 1 base. The CDR3 totals 15 residues. Germline V gene sequence: CDR1 SGHVS, CDR2 FQNEAQ. DNA of the CDR3: TGTGCCAGCCTCCCGACTAGCGGGTTCCAAGAGACCCAGTACTTC. Protein: CASLPTSGFQETQYF.

The chain links TRBV7-9 to TRBJ1-6, with D tentatively TRBD1 (5 bases). CDR1 is SEHNR and CDR2 is FQNEAQ in the germline V gene (reference sequence). The V gene lost 1 base and the J gene lost 10 bases, with 14 bases spanning the gap. The CDR3 is 15 residues long. The CDR3 DNA follows: TGTGCCAGCAGCTTAGTCCAGGGTGTCGAATCACCCCTCCACTTT. It yields the protein CASSLVQGVESPLHF.

This rearrangement joins TRBV6-5 to TRBJ1-1; TRBD1 might be the D (5 bases). V lost 5 bases and J lost 9, with 13 bases in between. The CDR3 covers 12 residues. Germline V CDR1 and CDR2: MNHEY, SVGAGI. The CDR3 loop reads CASSQGRQKAFF. The CDR3 nucleotides are TGTGCCAGCAGTCAGGGTAGACAGAAAGCTTTCTTT.

The rearrangement joins TRBV2 to TRBJ2-2; 10 bases are a match to TRBD2. This CDR3 contains 19 residues. After removal of 6 bases from V and 0 bases from J, the junction contained 13 bases not matched to a gene. CDR1 is SNHLY and CDR2 is FYNNEI in the germline V gene. In DNA form, the CDR3 reads TGTGCCAGCAGGGCCGGGGGAGCTAGCGGGAGTACGAACACCGGGGAGCTGTTTTTT. It yields the protein CASRAGGASGSTNTGELFF.

This chain connects TRBV11-1 to TRBJ1-1; 8 nucleotides agree with TRBD1. There are 14 residues in the CDR3. CDR1 is SGHAT and CDR2 is FQDESV in the germline V gene (reference sequence). Germline trimming cut 6 bases from V and 3 bases from J; bases unmatched to any gene: 6. CDR3 DNA: TGTGCCAGCAGGCCAGGGGGCTGGGACACTGAAGCTTTCTTT. Its protein product is CASRPGGWDTEAFF.

This rearrangement joins TRBV6-4 to TRBJ2-6, with a possible D match to TRBD2 (6 bases). CDR1 is MRHNA and CDR2 is SNTAGT in the germline V gene. This CDR3 comprises 19 residues. Deletions cut 3 bases from V and 5 bases from J, with 23 bases between. The CDR3 sequence is CASSESEGSPSPRANVLTF. CDR3 nucleotides: TGTGCCAGCAGTGAATCGGAGGGCAGCCCCTCTCCTAGGGCCAACGTCCTGACTTTC.